The clone carrying this TCR beta chain was detected a few times. Its specificity is unknown. The record originates from a study of beta chain features in type 1 diabetes. V lost 3 bases and J lost 4, with 6 bases in between. CDR1 and CDR2 (germline): MDHEN, SYDVKM. The CDR3 length is 12 residues. Isolated RNA was reverse transcribed in full, so expressed TCRB transcripts were sequenced. TCRdb's table, derived via immunoSEQ multiplex PCR, lists solely in-frame clones and lacks some. The sample has over 90,000 clones, approximately 30% seen once. Study findings and constraints: Among type 1 diabetes patients, VDJ junctions had fewer insertions and more deletions. In all four CD4+ subsets, TCRB CDR3 length was significantly, moderately reduced in type 1 diabetes.

The rearrangement links TRBV28 to TRBJ1-2, with no clear D. Material for sequencing was central memory CD4+ T cells from blood. This sequence originates from a woman aged 18-29 years with type 1 diabetes. The CDR3: CASSFGSYGYTF. CDR3 DNA sequence: TGTGCCAGCAGTTTCGGTAGCTATGGCTACACCTTC.